Sequencing of this TCR beta chain was carried out in a study of CD8+ T cells in alopecia areata (dated by TCRdb to between 2018 and 2020). A note on the overall study: The treated patients took part in an open-label pilot trial in which moderate-to-severe alopecia areata was treated with oral tofacitinib at 5 to 10 mg twice daily. Tofacitinib was administered for 6 to 18 months, and 6 months of follow-up off drug were then conducted to assess delayed response and recurrence. Disease severity in treated patients was measured with the SALT score, which quantifies the percentage of affected scalp surface area. High-throughput TCRbeta sequencing was used to examine T cell clonal expansion in alopecia areata in both the C3H/HeJ mouse model and human patients. Human TCRbeta sequencing covered scalp tissue and sorted CD4+ and CD8+ peripheral blood T cells from patchy and totalis/universalis alopecia areata patients and healthy controls. Biopsies were taken from tofacitinib-treated patients at baseline and at 4 and 24 weeks of treatment, and a later scalp biopsy was taken in several of the tofacitinib-treated patients. Scalp clonality was compared among normal scalp (n=4), patchy alopecia areata scalp (n=8), and alopecia totalis/universalis scalp (n=8). RNA was extracted with the PAXgene miRNA kit for fixed scalp, the miRNeasy kit for PBMCs, and the RNeasy kit for mouse skin. TCRbeta CDR3 regions were amplified by immunoSEQ multiplex PCR using 35 Vbeta forward and 13 Jbeta reverse primers. Here is what the overall study found, with its caveats: Because the treated cohort was small and had just a single nonresponder, larger studies are needed to establish links between baseline CD8+ expansion and response. During tofacitinib treatment, many expanded lesional clones remained in scalp and blood, and this persistence may partly explain relapse after treatment is stopped. Unlike mouse skin, which is dominated by gammadelta T cells, normal human skin has resident alphabeta T cells that are also sequenced, and this complicates analysis of the scalp TCR repertoire. Lesional scalp, especially in alopecia totalis/universalis, showed higher clonality and more expanded CD8+ clones than normal scalp, suggesting antigenic drive. With tofacitinib, both scalp clonality and the number of expanded CD8+ clones among the top 100 scalp clones went down significantly. Compared with mice, TCR sequences shared between patients were less clear, possibly partly because of HLA diversity across the patient population.

The library relied on the immunoSEQ multiplex PCR assay. To provide template for TCR sequencing, every sample had RNA extracted and reverse transcribed into cDNA. SuperScript III was used for first-strand cDNA synthesis, primed with a 2:1 mix of oligo-dT and random hexamers. A synthetic immune receptor repertoire was used to measure amplification bias, and any remaining bias was corrected computationally. The authors processed their data as follows. Raw reads were preprocessed to remove errors, and CDR3 was defined according to IMGT conventions as the region from the conserved cysteine to phenylalanine. To get clonality, Shannon entropy was normalized by log2 of the number of productive unique TCRs and the result was subtracted from 1. Whether each scalp clone was CD4 or CD8 was inferred by checking scalp TCRbeta sequences against the CD4 and CD8 repertoires from sorted blood. TCRdb carries this immuneACCESS record with in-frame sequences only. Its versions omit some clonotypes, under half of them owing to an unresolved V gene in the studies checked, with the rest unexplained. That table is the source of V, J and clone size, and D and trimming were worked out from the DNA. Within this sample are around 60,000 clones, with about 45% of them counted one time only. Together, the top ten hold about 20% of the sample.

The meaning of the sample's treatment or condition label: oral pan-JAK inhibitor, 5-10 mg twice daily. Lesional scalp punch biopsies and peripheral blood were obtained from alopecia areata patients. PBMCs were isolated by density centrifugation and stained for CD3, CD4 and CD8, and CD4+ and CD8+ T cells were sorted on a FACSAria. Remarks on this clone: Its antigen remains undetermined. There are no base qualities to consult, and no much larger clone falls within one base.

The material sequenced was CD8+ T cells sorted from blood, taken at roughly week 36, from a patient treated with tofacitinib. The origin of this receptor is a human donor with alopecia areata.

The encoded CDR3 is CASSRKALDTQYF. The nucleotides are TGTGCCAGCAGCCGGAAAGCACTGGATACGCAGTATTTT. Recombination joined TRBV11-2 with TRBJ2-3, with no reliable assignment of the D segment. The CDR3 spans 13 residues, from the cysteine through the phenylalanine. Left in the record is the CDR3 DNA by itself, 39 bases read in frame from the first base. Based on the germline V gene, the CDR1 and CDR2 sequences are SGHAT and FQNNGV. At the junction V is shortened by 5 bases and J by 6 bases, with 12 bases in between.